Shown below are 3 T cell receptor beta chains from a single sample sequenced in a study of T cell clonality in common variable immunodeficiency. Using immunoSEQ multiplex PCR, the repertoire was profiled, and TCRdb retains in-frame clones only, with some absent. The profile covers approximately 58,000 clones, none occurring a single time. Sequences were obtained from peripheral blood mononuclear cells. These receptors all stem from a person between 18 and 75 years old in good health.

This clone was observed many times. The read ends 3 residues before the CDR3 terminus; that terminus is restored from the germline J gene. The chain has TRBV6-2 or TRBV6-3 and TRBJ1-3; TRBD1 matches 8 bases. The CDR3 is 13 amino acids. With V trimmed by 5 bases and J by 5 bases, 2 bases remained unmatched. Germline CDR1 MNHEY, CDR2 SVGEGT. Incomplete CDR3 DNA: TGTGCCAGCAGTCGACAGGGGAGAAACACC. This gives the protein CASSRQGRNT. The CDR3 in full is CASSRQGRNTIYF.

This clone has ten or more counts. Read data end 3 residues before the CDR3 end; the end is taken from the germline J gene. The chain couples TRBV5-6 to TRBJ1-1, with 7 bases matching TRBD1. The CDR3 covers 15 residues. In germline, CDR1 is SGHDT, CDR2 YYEEEE. J lost 2 bases, V lost 3 bases, and 7 bases had no gene match. CDR3 DNA, as far as it was read: TGTGCCAGCAGCTGGAGGACAGGAGGTAACACTGAA. Its protein is CASSWRTGGNTE. The full CDR3 protein is CASSWRTGGNTEAFF.

This clone came up many times. Read data end 3 residues before the CDR3 end; the end is taken from the germline J gene. J is TRBJ2-7 and V is TRBV28; D is undetermined. V was pared by 5 bases and J by 3 bases, with 17 bases between. In germline, CDR1 is MDHEN, CDR2 SYDVKM. The CDR3 has 15 amino acids. The sequenced part of the CDR3 DNA is TGTGCCAGCAGTCTTAACATCCCTTCGAACTACGAG. This sequence encodes CASSLNIPSNYE. The whole CDR3 protein reads CASSLNIPSNYEQYF.